The 27 T cell receptor beta chains reported below all come from one sample, sequenced in a study of regulatory T cells in long-lasting Graves disease. The time point: persistent/refractory GD, antithyroid drugs over 5 years with positive TRAb. Isolated PBMC RNA provided the starting material for the TCR library. To make TCR beta libraries, researchers used iRepertoire HTBI primers and Arm-PCR of CDR3 regions. TCRdb redid the calling of the multiplex PCR reads with MiXCR, one entry per CDR3 protein. The sample records about 660,000 distinct CDR3 sequences, approximately 31% being singletons. Sequences were derived from peripheral blood mononuclear cells (PBMCs), sampled when the disease was refractory, from a patient treated with antithyroid drugs. These receptors were obtained from a female donor with Graves disease.

This rearrangement joins TRBV28 to TRBJ1-5; the D gene is possibly TRBD1 (5 bases). The V gene's germline CDR1 is MDHEN and CDR2 SYDVKM. Trimming cost V 4 bases and J 7 bases, with 8 bases left between them. This CDR3 spans 12 amino acids. The CDR3 is CASSWDGQPQHF. The DNA for the CDR3 is TGTGCCAGCAGTTGGGACGGCCAGCCCCAGCATTTT.

This clonotype was observed many times. This chain connects TRBV12-3 or TRBV12-4 to TRBJ1-2; possibly TRBD1 for D (6 bases). This CDR3 has 12 residues. V dropped 6 bases and J dropped 8 bases, with 13 bases sitting between them. Here the CDR3 DNA reads TGTGCCAGCAGCCGCAACAGGGTAGGCTACACCTTC. It yields the protein CASSRNRVGYTF.

This clonotype was seen a handful of times. V and J are TRBV20-1 and TRBJ2-5; 8 bases are a match to TRBD2. CDR1 and CDR2 (germline): DFQATT, SNEGSKA (reference sequence). This CDR3 has 12 amino acids. V trimming: 6 bases; J trimming: 5 bases; junction bases outside the gene matches: 5. The CDR3 DNA is TGCAGTGCCGAACTAGCGGAGGAGACCCAGTACTTC. This sequence encodes CSAELAEETQYF.

The chain carries TRBV3-1 and TRBJ1-5; D is undetermined. The CDR3 runs to 13 residues. Trimming pared 4 bases from V and 6 bases from J, leaving 10 bases between. The V gene's germline CDR1 is LGHDT and CDR2 YNNKEL (reference sequence). CDR3 region: CASSRTRSQPQHF. In DNA, the CDR3 is TGTGCCAGCAGCCGTACGAGGTCTCAGCCCCAGCATTTT.

The chain carries TRBV2 and TRBJ2-7; D is unclear. Trimming removed 5 bases from V and 6 bases from J, with 11 bases in between. Germline V gene data show CDR1 as SNHLY and CDR2 as FYNNEI. CDR3 length: 12 amino acids. CDR3 DNA: TGTGCCAGCAGTTTGCGTGCTCCCGAGCAGTACTTC. Translating it yields CASSLRAPEQYF.

The chain employs TRBV6-1 and TRBJ2-5, with a weak D call TRBD1 (5 bases). This CDR3 region has 14 residues. Deletions cut 5 bases from V and 3 bases from J, with 13 bases between. Germline-derived CDR1 and CDR2 are MNHNS and SASEGT. The CDR3 protein is CASSTAGLEETQYF. CDR3 sequence (DNA): TGTGCCAGCAGTACGGCAGGGTTGGAAGAGACCCAGTACTTC.

This clonotype has at least ten counts. This chain connects TRBV20-1 to TRBJ1-1; no clear D gene. The V and J ends lost 0 bases and 0 bases respectively, with 8 bases between them. The germline CDR1 and CDR2 sequences are DFQATT and SNEGSKA (reference sequence). CDR3 length equals 14 residues. This CDR3 reads CSAREGSLNTEAFF. The CDR3 nucleotides are TGCAGTGCTAGAGAGGGCAGCCTGAACACTGAAGCTTTCTTT.

This clonotype came up many times. V and J are TRBV3-1 and TRBJ1-6; D remains ambiguous. This CDR3 contains 16 residues. Germline CDR1 reads LGHDT; CDR2 reads YNNKEL (reference sequence). Trimming stripped 4 bases from V and 7 bases from J, with 17 bases between. The CDR3 here is CASSPQPGSFNSPLHF. The CDR3, as DNA: TGTGCCAGCAGCCCGCAACCGGGATCCTTCAATTCACCCCTCCACTTT. Full variable domain (outside the CDR3, taken from reference TRBV3-1 and TRBJ1-6): DTAVSQTPKYLVTQMGNDKSIKCEQNLGHDTMYWYKQDSKKFLKIMFSYNNKELIINETVPNRFSPKSPDKAHLNLHINSLELGDSAVYFCASSPQPGSFNSPLHFGNGTRLTVT.

This clonotype was seen only a few times. The chain is built from TRBV15 and TRBJ2-7, with TRBD2 as a possible D gene (5 bases). In germline, CDR1 is LNHNV, CDR2 YYDKDF (reference sequence). V was cut by 1 base and J by 4 bases, with 8 bases left in between. The CDR3 spans 13 residues. The CDR3 DNA is TGTGCCACCAGCAGAGGACGGGGATACGAGCAGTACTTC. Residues: CATSRGRGYEQYF.

This clonotype appeared a few times. The CDR3 DNA follows: TGTGCCAGCAGTGATAGACAGGGGGGTATGGATCAGCCCCAGCATTTT. This codes for CASSDRQGGMDQPQHF. This chain links TRBV2 with TRBJ1-5, with 9 nucleotides matching TRBD1. The CDR3 spans 16 residues. Germline assignment: CDR1 SNHLY and CDR2 FYNNEI. Trimming took 3 bases from V and 5 from J; bases not matched to a gene: 8. Variable domain in full (rest from reference TRBV2 and TRBJ1-5): EPEVTQTPSHQVTQMGQEVILRCVPISNHLYFYWYRQILGQKVEFLVSFYNNEISEKSEIFDDQFSVERPDGSNFTLKIRSTKLEDSAMYFCASSDRQGGMDQPQHFGDGTRLSIL.

DNA for the CDR3: TGTGCCAGCAGCCCGGGACGTCTCGTCTACGAGCAGTACTTC. It yields the protein CASSPGRLVYEQYF. The chain links TRBV27 to TRBJ2-7; the D call may be TRBD1 or TRBD2 (5 bases each). Trimming took 6 bases from V and 3 from J, leaving 15 bases between them. The CDR3 length is 14 residues. Germline V lookup: CDR1 MNHEY, CDR2 SMNVEV (reference sequence).

This clonotype was detected a few times. A junction boundary mismatches the germline segment, possibly from a read error. This chain joins TRBV25-1 and TRBJ2-7; 8 bases map to TRBD2. CDR3 size: 13 residues. Germline V CDR1 and CDR2: MGHDK, SYGVNS. CDR3 loop: CASSDPSGQLNHF. The CDR3 bases are TGTGCCAGCAGTGACCCTAGCGGGCAACTTAACCACTTC.

This chain uses TRBV27 with TRBJ1-4, with TRBD1 matching over 7 bases. This CDR3 region has 14 residues. Looked up from germline, CDR1 is MNHEY and CDR2 is SMNVEV (reference sequence). J gave up 4 bases and V 5 bases, and 4 bases lay outside the gene matches. CDR3 DNA sequence: TGTGCCAGCAGTGAACACAGGGGTAATGAAAAACTGTTTTTT. As protein: CASSEHRGNEKLFF.

V and J are TRBV7-3 and TRBJ2-5, with a possible D match to TRBD2 (6 bases). The germline V gene encodes CDR1 SGHTA and CDR2 FQGTGA. The CDR3 extends over 15 amino acids. The germline V and J ends were trimmed by 5 bases and 5 bases, with 18 bases remaining between them. The CDR3 here is CASSLGLGGSETQYF. CDR3 nucleotide sequence: TGTGCCAGCAGCCTGGGACTGGGGGGTAGCGAGACCCAGTACTTC.

The CDR3: CASRKTGTSGGTDTQYF. The CDR3 coding sequence is TGTGCCAGCAGGAAAACCGGGACTAGCGGGGGCACAGATACGCAGTATTTT. The chain couples TRBV2 to TRBJ2-3; 13 bases map to TRBD2. Trimming at V came to 6 bases and at J to 1 base, leaving 7 bases not matched to a gene. Germline lookup yields CDR1 SNHLY and CDR2 FYNNEI. CDR3 size: 17 residues.

This clonotype was counted ten times or more. This chain joins TRBV6-5 and TRBJ1-1, with D uncertain. The CDR3 runs 14 residues. Germline V lookup: CDR1 MNHEY, CDR2 SVGAGI. Deletions cut 2 bases from V and 0 bases from J, with 7 bases between. The CDR3 region has the DNA TGTGCCAGCAGTTACGGTTTGGTGAACACTGAAGCTTTCTTT. Encoded protein: CASSYGLVNTEAFF.

This clonotype was seen repeatedly, ten times or more. The chain is built from TRBV20-1 and TRBJ1-1; 10 bases are shared with TRBD1. Germline V gene data show CDR1 as DFQATT and CDR2 as SNEGSKA (reference sequence). The CDR3 has 17 amino acids. The J segment lost 5 bases and the V segment lost 3 bases, leaving 15 bases of the junction unmatched. Here the CDR3 reads CSASPQAGTGAGTEAFF. In nucleotides, the CDR3 is TGCAGTGCTAGTCCACAGGCCGGGACAGGGGCCGGGACTGAAGCTTTCTTT.

This clonotype has more than one count but fewer than ten. CDR3 coding DNA: TGTGCCAGCAGTTACTTCCGACAGGCCAATCAGCCCCAGCATTTT. Its protein is CASSYFRQANQPQHF. The V gene is TRBV6-2 or TRBV6-3, the J gene TRBJ1-5; D might be TRBD1 (6 bases). The CDR3 covers 15 residues. V was trimmed by 1 base and J by 3 bases, leaving 10 bases between them. Germline CDR1 is MNHEY and CDR2 is SVGEGT.

This clonotype has just a few counts. V and J are TRBV5-1 and TRBJ1-2; the D gene is possibly TRBD1 (5 bases). The CDR3 runs to 14 residues. Germline CDR1 reads SGHRS; CDR2 reads YFSETQ. V lost 4 bases, J lost 6 bases, and 16 bases lay in between. In DNA, the CDR3 is TGCGCCAGCAGCCGAAATAACGGACAAAATGGCTACACCTTC. Protein product: CASSRNNGQNGYTF.

The chain uses TRBV6-1 and TRBJ2-3; tentatively, D is TRBD2 (5 bases). This CDR3 region has 12 residues. Germline values: CDR1 MNHNS, CDR2 SASEGT. Trimming stripped 6 bases from V and 2 bases from J, with 6 bases between. The CDR3 reads CASREDTDTQYF. CDR3 in DNA: TGTGCCAGCAGGGAGGACACAGATACGCAGTATTTT.

This clonotype was seen ten or more times. The chain carries TRBV10-3 and TRBJ2-5; 13 bases fit TRBD2. J gave up 4 bases and V 4 bases, and 6 bases lay outside the gene matches. This CDR3 has 16 amino acids. Germline-derived CDR1 and CDR2 are ENHRY and SYGVKD. CDR3 nucleotides: TGTGCCATCAGTGGGCCACTAGCGGGAGGGAGAGAGACCCAGTACTTC. Protein product: CAISGPLAGGRETQYF.

This clonotype has more than one count but fewer than ten. V and J are TRBV7-3 and TRBJ2-5; possibly TRBD1 for D (5 bases). Trimming shortened V by 1 base and J by 0 bases, and 6 bases separated the two germline ends. The CDR3 runs to 14 residues. Germline assignment: CDR1 SGHTA and CDR2 FQGTGA. The CDR3 bases are TGTGCCAGCAGCTTAAGGGGCGACCAAGAGACCCAGTACTTC. It encodes CASSLRGDQETQYF.

This clonotype occurred a few times. The chain combines TRBV6-1 with TRBJ2-5; D call uncertain. Between the trimmed V and J ends, which lost 5 bases and 5 bases, there was a span of 12 bases. Germline CDR1 and CDR2: MNHNS and SASEGT. This CDR3 has 13 residues. As DNA, the CDR3 is TGTGCCAGCAGTCGAGGACGGTTGGAGACCCAGTACTTC. This codes for CASSRGRLETQYF.

This clonotype has ten or more counts. V usage is TRBV3-1 and J usage is TRBJ2-7; D gene ambiguous. This CDR3 contains 15 residues. CDR1 is LGHDT and CDR2 is YNNKEL in the germline V gene (reference sequence). Trimming cost V 0 bases and J 2 bases, with 11 bases left between them. The CDR3 DNA reads as TGTGCCAGCAGCCAAGATCCCGGGCAAACCTACGAGCAGTACTTC. Translating it yields CASSQDPGQTYEQYF.

This clonotype was found a few times. The chain couples TRBV11-1 to TRBJ1-5; D is perhaps TRBD1 (6 bases). CDR3 size: 15 residues. The V gene's germline CDR1 is SGHAT and CDR2 FQDESV (reference sequence). The V gene lost 2 bases and the J gene lost 7 bases, with 15 bases spanning the gap. CDR3 bases: TGTGCCAGCAGCTTACGGGGGCAGGGTCGCCAGCCCCAGCATTTT. Translated: CASSLRGQGRQPQHF.

This clonotype was seen a few times. The CDR3 DNA sequence: TGTGCCTGGAACACCGAAGGTTACACTGAAGCTTTCTTT. It encodes CAWNTEGYTEAFF. This chain uses TRBV30 with TRBJ1-1; D remains unclear. The germline CDR1 and CDR2 sequences are GTSNPN and SVGIG (reference sequence). Trimming removed 4 bases at V and 3 bases at J, with 12 bases between. The CDR3 length is 13 residues.

CDR3: CSIGLAVDEQYF. Written as DNA, the CDR3 is TGCAGCATAGGACTAGCGGTCGACGAGCAGTACTTC. This sequence joins TRBV29-1 and TRBJ2-7; 10 nucleotides line up with TRBD2. V trimming: 8 bases; J trimming: 5 bases; junction bases outside the gene matches: 6. The CDR3 runs to 12 residues. Germline V lookup: CDR1 SQVTM, CDR2 ANQGSEA.